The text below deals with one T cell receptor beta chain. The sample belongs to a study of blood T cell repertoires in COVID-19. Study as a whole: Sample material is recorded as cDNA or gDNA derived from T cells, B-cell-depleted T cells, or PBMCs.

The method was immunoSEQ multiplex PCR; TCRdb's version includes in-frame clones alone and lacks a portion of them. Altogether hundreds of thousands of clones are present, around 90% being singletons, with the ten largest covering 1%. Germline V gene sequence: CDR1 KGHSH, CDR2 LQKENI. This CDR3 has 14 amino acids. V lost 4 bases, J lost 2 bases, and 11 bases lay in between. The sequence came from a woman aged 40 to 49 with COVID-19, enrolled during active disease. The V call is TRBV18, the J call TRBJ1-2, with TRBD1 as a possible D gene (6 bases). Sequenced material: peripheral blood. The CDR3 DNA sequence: TGTGCCAGCTCACTAGGTCAGGGGAACTATGGCTACACCTTC. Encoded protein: CASSLGQGNYGYTF.